Each of the 26 T cell receptor beta chains below was sequenced from the same sample in a study of T cell repertoires in cytomegalovirus infection. TCRdb reprocessed the reads with MiXCR, giving one entry per CDR3 protein. Of a few hundred thousand distinct CDR3 sequences in the sample, about 17% were seen once. Material: CD8+ T cells from PBMCs. The receptors come from a human donor in good health (CMV status not recorded). Some clones in this sample may be carry-over from other donors' samples.

This clonotype was counted many times. V is TRBV28 and J is TRBJ2-1; D unclear. This CDR3 has 12 amino acids. Germline V gene sequence: CDR1 MDHEN, CDR2 SYDVKM. V was cut by 1 base and J by 5 bases, with 3 bases left in between. The CDR3 protein is CASSLLDNEQFF. DNA of the CDR3: TGTGCCAGCAGTTTATTGGACAATGAGCAGTTCTTC.

The chain is built from TRBV4-1 and TRBJ2-7, with D perhaps being TRBD1 or TRBD2 (5 bases each). From germline, CDR1 is MGHRA and CDR2 YSYEKL. The ends were cut back, 1 base at V and 2 bases at J, with 9 bases in the middle. This CDR3 is 14 amino acids long. The CDR3 sequence: CASSQAGAPYEQYF. Here the CDR3 DNA reads TGCGCCAGCAGCCAAGCCGGGGCCCCCTACGAGCAGTACTTC.

This clonotype was found a few times. CDR3 coding DNA: TGTGCCAGCAGTTACAAGAGTCTAGCGGGGCGGGAGACCCAGTACTTC. Its protein product is CASSYKSLAGRETQYF. The V and J genes are TRBV6-2 or TRBV6-3 and TRBJ2-5, with TRBD2 identical over 9 bases. This CDR3 has 16 amino acids. The germline V gene has CDR1 MNHEY and CDR2 SVGEGT. Unmatched junction bases numbered 9, after V lost 2 bases and J lost 5 bases.

This clonotype was counted between two and nine times. At one end, the junction sequence differs from germline, possibly due to a read error. This sequence joins TRBV20-1 and TRBJ2-7, with 7 bases matching TRBD1. The V gene's germline CDR1 is DFQATT and CDR2 SNEGSKA (reference sequence). The CDR3 contains 15 residues. The CDR3 loop is CSARDRDSWSYEQYF. Written as DNA, the CDR3 is TGCAGTGCTCGAGACAGGGATTCTTGGTCCTACGAGCAGTACTTC.

Here the CDR3 reads CASSLIGGEKLFF. CDR3 nucleotides: TGTGCCAGCAGTTTAATCGGCGGGGAAAAACTGTTTTTT. The chain carries TRBV6-5 and TRBJ1-4, with no clear D. The CDR3 spans 13 residues. Germline V CDR1 and CDR2: MNHEY, SVGAGI. Trimming pared 4 bases from V and 8 bases from J, leaving 11 bases between.

This clonotype was observed at least ten times. The CDR3 loop is CASSYSGGGYNEQFF. The CDR3 DNA reads as TGTGCCAGCAGTTACTCCGGCGGGGGGTACAATGAGCAGTTCTTC. The chain is built from TRBV6-5 and TRBJ2-1, with TRBD2 matching 8 bases. This CDR3 is 15 amino acids long. CDR1 is MNHEY, CDR2 SVGAGI, per germline. With 0 bases clipped from V and 4 bases from J, the junction kept 2 bases outside the gene matches.

This clonotype was counted a few times. This chain's CDR3 is CASSHDAGGYTF. The CDR3 DNA reads TGCGCCAGCAGCCACGACGCGGGGGGCTACACCTTC. The genes are TRBV4-1 and TRBJ1-2; D gene unclear. CDR1 and CDR2 (germline): MGHRA, YSYEKL. V was clipped by 3 bases and J by 8 bases, with 10 bases between them. The length of the CDR3 is 12 residues.

The chain is built from TRBV11-2 and TRBJ1-2; D might be TRBD1 (6 bases). The CDR3 runs to 15 residues. V was clipped by 0 bases and J by 5 bases, with 13 bases between them. CDR1 and CDR2 (germline): SGHAT, FQNNGV. For the CDR3, the DNA is TGTGCCAGCAGCTTAGAACAGGGTTTATGGTATGGCTACACCTTC. Protein: CASSLEQGLWYGYTF.

Many counts were recorded for this clonotype. This sequence joins TRBV7-2 and TRBJ2-7; 10 bases are a match to TRBD1. CDR1 and CDR2 from the germline V gene are SGHTA and FQGNSA. Germline trimming cut 5 bases from V and 0 bases from J; bases unmatched to any gene: 4. The CDR3 extends over 15 amino acids. For the CDR3, the DNA is TGTGCCAGCAGCCGGACAGGGGGAAACTCCTACGAGCAGTACTTC. Its translation: CASSRTGGNSYEQYF.

This clonotype was seen repeatedly, ten times or more. DNA of the CDR3: TGTGCCAGCAGCTTAGATAAATTGTTGAGCGGGGGGGCACCAGATACGCAGTATTTT. Its protein product is CASSLDKLLSGGAPDTQYF. The V and J genes are TRBV7-2 and TRBJ2-3, with 10 bases identical to TRBD2. CDR1 is SGHTA and CDR2 is FQGNSA in the germline V gene. Trimming took 1 base from V and 4 from J; bases not matched to a gene: 14. The CDR3 runs 19 residues.

This clonotype has only a few counts. The chain employs TRBV20-1 and TRBJ1-1; D call uncertain. V was cut by 0 bases and J by 0 bases, with 11 bases left in between. The V gene's germline CDR1 is DFQATT and CDR2 SNEGSKA (reference sequence). The CDR3 consists of 15 residues. The CDR3 sequence is CSARDGRYLNTEAFF. CDR3 DNA: TGCAGTGCTAGAGATGGGCGGTACTTGAACACTGAAGCTTTCTTT.

This clonotype was seen repeatedly, ten times or more. The chain has TRBV7-6 and TRBJ2-1; unclear D gene. V lost 1 base and J 8 bases, leaving 9 bases between the germline ends. This CDR3 is 13 amino acids long. CDR1 and CDR2 from the germline V gene are SGHVS and FNYEAQ. The CDR3 nucleotides read TGTGCCAGCAGCTTAGAGGGATTTGATGAGCAGTTCTTC. Its protein product is CASSLEGFDEQFF.

V gene TRBV2 combines with J gene TRBJ1-1; no clear D. Trimming shortened V by 1 base and J by 2 bases, and 8 bases separated the two germline ends. The CDR3 sequence is 14 residues long. Germline values: CDR1 SNHLY, CDR2 FYNNEI. CDR3 DNA: TGTGCCAGCAGTGAAGAGGGCAGTAACACTGAAGCTTTCTTT. Translated: CASSEEGSNTEAFF.

V gene TRBV6-1 combines with J gene TRBJ2-1; tentatively, D is TRBD2 (6 bases). The CDR3 covers 13 residues. Germline CDR1 MNHNS, CDR2 SASEGT. The germline V and J ends were trimmed by 0 bases and 8 bases, with 8 bases remaining between them. CDR3 in amino acids: CASSEAPGDEQFF. Written as DNA, the CDR3 is TGTGCCAGCAGTGAAGCCCCGGGGGATGAGCAGTTCTTC.

J is TRBJ2-7 and V is TRBV14; a weak D match, TRBD1 (5 bases). The V and J ends lost 4 bases and 1 base respectively, with 14 bases between them. CDR1 is SGHDN and CDR2 is FVKESK in the germline V gene. The CDR3 is 15 amino acids. CDR3 loop: CASSRTGAESYEQYF. The CDR3 DNA is TGTGCCAGCAGCCGAACAGGTGCTGAATCCTACGAGCAGTACTTC.

This clonotype was recorded a few times. This sequence joins TRBV6-6 and TRBJ1-1; perhaps TRBD1 as D (6 bases). The ends were cut back, 2 bases at V and 0 bases at J, with 10 bases in the middle. Germline V lookup: CDR1 MNHNY, CDR2 SVGAGI (reference sequence). This CDR3 region has 15 residues. DNA of the CDR3: TGTGCCAGCAGTTACGATGGGGGCCTGAACACTGAAGCTTTCTTT. Protein product: CASSYDGGLNTEAFF.

This clonotype was found many times. The CDR3, as DNA: TGTGCCAGCTTTACCGACCACGACGGCGAGCAGTACTTC. This sequence encodes CASFTDHDGEQYF. The V call is TRBV6-2 or TRBV6-3, the J call TRBJ2-7; D is ambiguous. With 8 bases removed from V and 6 bases from J, the gap between germline ends came to 17 bases. The length of the CDR3 is 13 residues. Germline CDR1 reads MNHEY; CDR2 reads SVGEGT.

This clonotype was recorded at least ten times. The rearrangement links TRBV2 to TRBJ2-7; 9 positions match TRBD2. Germline values: CDR1 SNHLY, CDR2 FYNNEI. With V trimmed by 8 bases and J by 0 bases, 11 bases remained unmatched. The CDR3 spans 16 residues. CDR3 sequence (DNA): TGTGCCAGCCGAGACCTTAGCGGGGGAACCTCCTACGAGCAGTACTTC. This gives the protein CASRDLSGGTSYEQYF.

This clonotype was detected ten times or more. An end of the junction differs from the germline gene, which may be a read error. The genes are TRBV19 and TRBJ1-1; D is unclear. The CDR3 has 14 amino acids. Germline V gives CDR1 LNHDA, CDR2 SQIVND (reference sequence). The CDR3 DNA reads as TGTGCCAGTACTATACGGGGTTTGAACACTGAAGCTTTCTTT. This encodes CASTIRGLNTEAFF.

V is TRBV6-2 or TRBV6-3 and J is TRBJ2-2; D gene ambiguous. V was shortened by 4 bases and J by 9 bases, with 9 bases between the two germline ends. The length of the CDR3 is 12 residues. The germline V gene has CDR1 MNHEY and CDR2 SVGEGT. The CDR3 loop is CASSFRARELFF. The CDR3 bases are TGTGCCAGCAGTTTCCGGGCCAGGGAGCTGTTTTTT.

This clonotype has only a few counts. The chain uses TRBV29-1 and TRBJ2-3; 7 bases line up with TRBD1. The CDR3 runs to 12 residues. With V trimmed by 7 bases and J by 2 bases, 3 bases remained unmatched. Germline V gives CDR1 SQVTM, CDR2 ANQGSEA. The CDR3 DNA follows: TGCAGCGGGGGACAGATCACAGATACGCAGTATTTT. Its translation: CSGGQITDTQYF.

The chain employs TRBV6-5 and TRBJ1-6; D possibly corresponds to TRBD1 (5 bases). V gave up 0 bases and J gave up 7 bases, with 7 bases separating them. CDR3 length equals 14 residues. Germline V gene lookup returns CDR1 MNHEY and CDR2 SVGAGI. The CDR3 DNA follows: TGTGCCAGCAGTTACTCGACAGACAATTCACCCCTCCACTTT. Translation gives CASSYSTDNSPLHF.

The chain combines TRBV27 with TRBJ1-1; D is unclear. V was cut by 6 bases and J by 4 bases, with 18 bases left in between. Germline V gene data show CDR1 as MNHEY and CDR2 as SMNVEV (reference sequence). The CDR3 has 15 residues. CDR3 in amino acids: CASSRSRYSGTEAFF. In nucleotides, the CDR3 is TGTGCCAGCAGCCGCTCACGCTATTCGGGCACTGAAGCTTTCTTT.

The rearrangement joins TRBV7-9 to TRBJ1-1; no clear D. Looked up from germline, CDR1 is SEHNR and CDR2 is FQNEAQ (reference sequence). V gave up 3 bases and J gave up 4 bases, with 9 bases separating them. The CDR3 runs to 13 residues. In DNA form, the CDR3 reads TGTGCCAGCAGCTTGAGAGGGAGCACTGAAGCTTTCTTT. Translated, it gives CASSLRGSTEAFF. The entire variable domain, with the rest obtained from reference TRBV7-9 and TRBJ1-1, is as follows: DTGVSQNPRHKITKRGQNVTFRCDPISEHNRLYWYRQTLGQGPEFLTYFQNEAQLEKSRLLSDRFSAERPKGSFSTLEIQRTEQGDSAMYLCASSLRGSTEAFFGQGTRLTVV.

This clonotype has more than one count but fewer than ten. The rearrangement joins TRBV6-5 to TRBJ1-1, with a possible D match to TRBD1 (5 bases). Trimming stripped 0 bases from V and 10 bases from J, with 18 bases between. This CDR3 is built from 15 residues. CDR1 is MNHEY, CDR2 SVGAGI, per germline. CDR3 loop: CASSYSGQGEIGAFF. CDR3 sequence (DNA): TGTGCCAGCAGTTACTCTGGCCAAGGGGAAATCGGAGCTTTCTTT.

This clonotype was seen many times. This chain uses TRBV7-2 with TRBJ2-7; D is unclear. Per germline, CDR1 SGHTA and CDR2 FQGNSA. V lost 0 bases and J 4 bases, leaving 10 bases between the germline ends. The CDR3 sequence is 14 residues long. CDR3 sequence: CASSLARLNYEQYF. The CDR3 DNA sequence: TGTGCCAGCAGCTTAGCCCGACTCAATTACGAGCAGTACTTC.